This record looks at one TCR beta chain sequence and its context. Its antigen is currently unknown. These data belong to a study of cytomegalovirus exposure and HLA in healthy donors. CDR1 is SGHNT, CDR2 YYREEE, per germline (reference sequence). The CDR3 loop spans 15 amino acids. Germline trimming cut 5 bases from V and 5 bases from J; bases unmatched to any gene: 10. Study results and caveats: The study had only CMV serostatus as immune exposure information. As a later analysis showed, a missense DCLRE1C variant was linked to trimming of TCR beta V- and J-genes.

The PCR employed 60 Vbeta primers together with 13 Jbeta primers. The method was immunoSEQ multiplex PCR; TCRdb's version includes in-frame clones alone and lacks a portion of them. The table shows about 97,000 clones, with about three quarters occurring only once. Sequenced sample: PBMCs. The chain uses TRBV5-4 and TRBJ2-5; 9 bases map to TRBD2. This receptor was identified in a middle-aged man in good health and CMV-seronegative. The CDR3 nucleotides read TGTGCCAGCAGACCGTTGCGGGGGGGCGAGGAGACCCAGTACTTC. Protein: CASRPLRGGEETQYF.